What follows are 32 T cell receptor beta chains derived from one specimen sequenced in a study of blood T cell repertoires in COVID-19. The repertoire was sequenced with immunoSEQ multiplex PCR; TCRdb's copy has only in-frame clones and lacks some. The sample shows fewer than 95,000 clones, about 88% of them seen only once. Specimen: peripheral blood. The source is a man aged 50 to 60 with acute or convalescent COVID-19.

The rearrangement uses TRBV6-5 and TRBJ1-5, with no clear D. The ends were cut back, 7 bases at V and 3 bases at J, with 13 bases in the middle. Germline CDR1 MNHEY, CDR2 SVGAGI. The CDR3 covers 14 residues. CDR3 loop: CASKGNRDNQPQHF. CDR3 DNA: TGTGCCAGCAAAGGTAACAGAGACAATCAGCCCCAGCATTTT.

The chain couples TRBV7-2 to TRBJ1-2, with TRBD1 as a possible D gene (5 bases). V was shortened by 5 bases and J by 4 bases, with 8 bases between the two germline ends. The CDR3 spans 12 residues. The V gene's germline CDR1 is SGHTA and CDR2 FQGNSA. The CDR3 sequence is CASSRGAYGYTF. The DNA of the CDR3 is TGTGCCAGCAGCCGCGGGGCCTATGGCTACACCTTC.

This sequence joins TRBV2 and TRBJ2-1; unclear D gene. Germline CDR1 reads SNHLY; CDR2 reads FYNNEI. The germline V and J ends were trimmed by 7 bases and 1 base, with 14 bases remaining between them. The CDR3 is 15 amino acids. CDR3 loop: CASTPRSESYNEQFF. CDR3 coding DNA: TGTGCCAGCACCCCCCGGAGCGAGTCCTACAATGAGCAGTTCTTC.

This rearrangement joins TRBV10-3 to TRBJ2-1, with 7 positions matching TRBD2. From germline, CDR1 is ENHRY and CDR2 SYGVKD. This CDR3 is built from 15 residues. Trimming at V came to 6 bases and at J to 7 bases, leaving 12 bases not matched to a gene. CDR3 protein: CAISDGGGYRNEQFF. The CDR3 DNA follows: TGTGCCATCAGCGATGGGGGGGGGTACAGGAATGAGCAGTTCTTC.

This rearrangement joins TRBV19 to TRBJ2-1; TRBD1 matches 8 bases. CDR3 length: 16 amino acids. V trimming: 5 bases; J trimming: 9 bases; junction bases outside the gene matches: 15. CDR1 and CDR2 (germline): LNHDA, SQIVND (reference sequence). The CDR3 reads CASSPRAADRGGEQFF. DNA for the CDR3: TGTGCCAGTAGTCCCCGAGCGGCCGACAGGGGCGGTGAGCAGTTCTTC.

The V and J genes are TRBV14 and TRBJ2-7; weak D call: TRBD1 (5 bases). Germline assignment: CDR1 SGHDN and CDR2 FVKESK. CDR3 length: 13 amino acids. Deletions cut 3 bases from V and 3 bases from J, with 9 bases between. The CDR3 is CASSQDIVYEQYF. Written as DNA, the CDR3 is TGTGCCAGCAGCCAGGACATCGTCTACGAGCAGTACTTC. Based on the CDR3 plus reference TRBV14 and TRBJ2-7, the full variable domain is EAGVTQFPSHSVIEKGQTVTLRCDPISGHDNLYWYRRVMGKEIKFLLHFVKESKQDESGMPNNRFLAERTGGTYSTLKVQPAELEDSGVYFCASSQDIVYEQYFGPGTRLTVT.

The chain has TRBV6-5 and TRBJ1-4; D is uncertain. The CDR3 contains 14 residues. The germline V gene has CDR1 MNHEY and CDR2 SVGAGI. Deletions cut 5 bases from V and 0 bases from J, with 7 bases between. Here the CDR3 reads CASSIIATNEKLFF. The CDR3 nucleotides are TGTGCCAGCAGTATCATAGCAACTAATGAAAAACTGTTTTTT.

This chain links TRBV7-2 with TRBJ1-4; 7 nucleotides agree with TRBD1. CDR1 and CDR2 (germline): SGHTA, FQGNSA. J gave up 7 bases and V 0 bases, and 5 bases lay outside the gene matches. The CDR3 is made up of 15 amino acids. CDR3 nucleotides: TGTGCCAGCAGCTTAGCAAGGGGGCGCGGTGAAAAACTGTTTTTT. This encodes CASSLARGRGEKLFF.

The chain recombines TRBV6-2 or TRBV6-3 with TRBJ2-2, with 7 bases matching TRBD2. The germline V gene has CDR1 MNHEY and CDR2 SVGEGT. This CDR3 is built from 19 residues. The V and J ends lost 0 bases and 5 bases, in that order; junction bases with no gene match: 15. CDR3: CASSYSRTELGGKTGELFF. CDR3 DNA: TGTGCCAGCAGTTACTCGAGGACGGAGTTGGGGGGGAAGACCGGGGAGCTGTTTTTT.

This clone came up once. The chain recombines TRBV5-1 with TRBJ1-2, with a weak D call TRBD1 (5 bases). Germline V lookup: CDR1 SGHRS, CDR2 YFSETQ. Trimming took 4 bases from V and 8 from J, leaving 15 bases between them. CDR3 length: 13 residues. This chain's CDR3 is CASSPETVSGYTF. CDR3 sequence (DNA): TGCGCCAGCAGCCCCGAGACAGTCTCAGGCTACACCTTC.

The chain combines TRBV19 with TRBJ2-3; D remains unclear. CDR1 and CDR2 from the germline V gene are LNHDA and SQIVND (reference sequence). This CDR3 is 16 amino acids long. The CDR3 sequence: CATKSLGESYTDTQYF. The CDR3 region has the DNA TGTGCTACTAAATCCCTTGGCGAGAGCTACACAGATACGCAGTATTTT.

This rearrangement joins TRBV2 to TRBJ1-2; no clear D. Trimming shortened V by 2 bases and J by 9 bases, and 7 bases separated the two germline ends. Germline loops: CDR1 SNHLY, CDR2 FYNNEI. The CDR3 contains 11 residues. The CDR3 loop reads CASSEIVSYTF. The CDR3, as DNA: TGTGCCAGCAGTGAAATCGTAAGCTACACCTTC. Full variable domain (missing parts from reference TRBV2 and TRBJ1-2): EPEVTQTPSHQVTQMGQEVILRCVPISNHLYFYWYRQILGQKVEFLVSFYNNEISEKSEIFDDQFSVERPDGSNFTLKIRSTKLEDSAMYFCASSEIVSYTFGSGTRLTVV.

This clone was counted only a few times. The chain recombines TRBV4-1 with TRBJ1-2; D is unresolved. The V and J ends lost 1 base and 4 bases respectively, with 10 bases between them. The germline V gene encodes CDR1 MGHRA and CDR2 YSYEKL. CDR3 length equals 14 residues. The CDR3 loop is CASSQVLSVYGYTF. The CDR3 region has the DNA TGCGCCAGCAGCCAAGTACTATCGGTCTATGGCTACACCTTC.

This clone has a count of ten or more. The chain employs TRBV6-5 and TRBJ1-1; D unresolved. From germline, CDR1 is MNHEY and CDR2 SVGAGI. This CDR3 has 13 residues. The V end was cut by 6 bases, the J end by 5 bases, with 13 bases between. CDR3 in amino acids: CASSQSFGTEAFF. CDR3 nucleotide sequence: TGTGCCAGCAGCCAGTCCTTCGGGACTGAAGCTTTCTTT.

The chain combines TRBV13 with TRBJ1-3, with D hard to call. There are 14 residues in the CDR3. V was cut by 3 bases and J by 2 bases, with 8 bases left in between. CDR1 is PRHDT and CDR2 is FYEKMQ in the germline V gene (reference sequence). The CDR3, as DNA: TGTGCCAGCAGCTTCGGGGTTGCTGGAAACACCATATATTTT. Translated, it gives CASSFGVAGNTIYF.

The chain has TRBV15 and TRBJ2-3; 12 nucleotides agree with TRBD2. The CDR3 has 20 residues. J lost 0 bases, V lost 0 bases, and 10 bases had no gene match. Looked up from germline, CDR1 is LNHNV and CDR2 is YYDKDF (reference sequence). The CDR3 nucleotides are TGTGCCACCAGCAGAGATGATCCGGGACTAGCGGGCGCTAGCACAGATACGCAGTATTTT. It codes for CATSRDDPGLAGASTDTQYF. The full variable domain, with the rest looked up from reference TRBV15 and TRBJ2-3, is DAMVIQNPRYQVTQFGKPVTLSCSQTLNHNVMYWYQQKSSQAPKLLFHYYDKDFNNEADTPDNFQSRRPNTSFCFLDIRSPGLGDTAMYLCATSRDDPGLAGASTDTQYFGPGTRLTVL.

The CDR3 sequence: CASSLNVIAGGSGTQYF. DNA of the CDR3: TGTGCCAGCAGTTTAAATGTAATAGCGGGGGGTTCGGGGACCCAGTACTTC. This sequence joins TRBV28 and TRBJ2-5; 10 bases fit TRBD2. Germline assignment: CDR1 MDHEN and CDR2 SYDVKM. The CDR3 is made up of 17 amino acids. The V segment lost 2 bases and the J segment 7 bases; nucleotides outside the gene matches: 13.

The chain joins TRBV7-2 to TRBJ2-5; 11 bases agree with TRBD1. Germline-derived CDR1 and CDR2 are SGHTA and FQGNSA. The CDR3 spans 14 residues. With 5 bases clipped from V and 3 bases from J, the junction kept 2 bases outside the gene matches. In nucleotides, the CDR3 is TGTGCCAGCAGCCGGGACAGGGGGAAAGAGACCCAGTACTTC. It codes for CASSRDRGKETQYF. Using reference TRBV7-2 and TRBJ2-5 for the parts outside the CDR3, the full variable domain is GAGVSQSPSNKVTEKGKDVELRCDPISGHTALYWYRQSLGQGLEFLIYFQGNSAPDKSGLPSDRFSAERTGGSVSTLTIQRTQQEDSAVYLCASSRDRGKETQYFGPGTRLLVL.

The chain carries TRBV5-1 and TRBJ1-2; TRBD1 agrees at 8 bases. This CDR3 region has 13 residues. Germline trimming cut 4 bases from V and 7 bases from J; bases unmatched to any gene: 6. Germline V gene data show CDR1 as SGHRS and CDR2 as YFSETQ. The CDR3 nucleotides are TGCGCCAGCAGCGGGACAGGAAGCTCTGGCTACACCTTC. This gives the protein CASSGTGSSGYTF.

V usage is TRBV5-1 and J usage is TRBJ2-5, with 9 bases identical to TRBD2. Germline values: CDR1 SGHRS, CDR2 YFSETQ. This CDR3 is built from 17 residues. The V gene end was trimmed by 0 bases and the J gene end by 5 bases; junction bases not matched to a gene: 11. CDR3 loop: CASSLARRTSEGETQYF. The CDR3 nucleotides are TGCGCCAGCAGCTTGGCCCGGAGGACTAGCGAAGGGGAGACCCAGTACTTC.

V gene TRBV28 combines with J gene TRBJ1-1; D call uncertain. Germline V lookup: CDR1 MDHEN, CDR2 SYDVKM. The V gene lost 1 base and the J gene lost 10 bases, with 7 bases spanning the gap. The length of the CDR3 is 11 residues. CDR3 sequence: CASSLSRAAFF. DNA of the CDR3: TGTGCCAGCAGTTTATCGAGGGCAGCTTTCTTT.

The J gene is TRBJ1-2, the V gene TRBV5-1, with 9 positions matching TRBD1. The trim removed 4 bases at V and 6 bases at J, leaving 10 bases unmatched. The CDR3 consists of 15 residues. Germline CDR1 reads SGHRS; CDR2 reads YFSETQ. As DNA, the CDR3 is TGCGCCAGCAGCCTCTGGACAGGGGAGGGCGATGGCTACACCTTC. Translation: CASSLWTGEGDGYTF.

This clone has only a few counts. The V gene is TRBV11-3, the J gene TRBJ2-1; TRBD2 matches at 7 bases. Unmatched junction bases numbered 10, after V lost 4 bases and J lost 7 bases. Per germline, CDR1 SGHNT and CDR2 YENEEA. The CDR3 is made up of 15 amino acids. The CDR3 DNA reads TGTGCCAGCAGCTCGGGACTAATCTCAACAAATGAGCAGTTCTTC. Translation: CASSSGLISTNEQFF.

The chain is built from TRBV18 and TRBJ1-2; 8 bases are shared with TRBD1. V lost 5 bases to trimming and J lost 7 bases; unmatched junction nucleotides: 9. CDR3 length equals 14 residues. The germline V gene encodes CDR1 KGHSH and CDR2 LQKENI. The chain's CDR3 is CASSADRGAGGYTF. Written as DNA, the CDR3 is TGTGCCAGCTCAGCTGACAGGGGCGCAGGTGGCTACACCTTC.

About this clone: Germline is not matched at one junction end, which may reflect a read error. The chain carries TRBV2 and TRBJ2-1, with D maybe TRBD2 (5 bases). CDR1 SNHLY and CDR2 FYNNEI come from the germline V gene. This CDR3 is built from 13 residues. As DNA, the CDR3 is TGTGCCAGCAGCGAAGGACTGTACAATGAGCAGTTCTTC. This gives the protein CASSEGLYNEQFF.

This chain links TRBV7-3 with TRBJ2-5; 8 bases match TRBD1. This CDR3 region has 14 residues. V dropped 5 bases and J dropped 5; count of bases not matched to a gene: 7. The V gene's germline CDR1 is SGHTA and CDR2 FQGTGA. The CDR3 here is CASSVQGAGETQYF. CDR3 sequence (DNA): TGTGCCAGCAGCGTCCAGGGGGCGGGCGAGACCCAGTACTTC. Variable domain in full (rest from reference TRBV7-3 and TRBJ2-5): GAGVSQTPSNKVTEKGKYVELRCDPISGHTALYWYRQSLGQGPEFLIYFQGTGAADDSGLPNDRFFAVRPEGSVSTLKIQRTERGDSAVYLCASSVQGAGETQYFGPGTRLLVL.

The gene calls are TRBV15 and TRBJ2-1, with TRBD2 as a possible D gene (5 bases). Per germline, CDR1 LNHNV and CDR2 YYDKDF (reference sequence). V gave up 0 bases and J gave up 6 bases, with 15 bases separating them. This CDR3 comprises 16 residues. CDR3 sequence: CATSRDLVGGRNEQFF. Here the CDR3 DNA reads TGTGCCACCAGCAGAGATCTTGTCGGCGGGCGCAATGAGCAGTTCTTC.

This clone was recorded only once. The J gene is TRBJ1-2, the V gene TRBV6-5; D perhaps matches TRBD1 (6 bases). The ends were cut back, 11 bases at V and 3 bases at J, with 19 bases in the middle. From germline, CDR1 is MNHEY and CDR2 SVGAGI. The CDR3 is 14 residues long. The DNA for the CDR3 is TGTGCCGGCTACGGCGGGGGGCTACACTATGGCTACACCTTC. Protein: CAGYGGGLHYGYTF.

This chain uses TRBV6-1 with TRBJ2-3; D is unclear. The germline CDR1 and CDR2 sequences are MNHNS and SASEGT. V lost 0 bases, J lost 1 base, and 8 bases lay in between. This CDR3 has 15 amino acids. CDR3 DNA sequence: TGTGCCAGCAGTGAAGCCGGTTACGGCACAGATACGCAGTATTTT. It is translated as CASSEAGYGTDTQYF.

The V call is TRBV4-1, the J call TRBJ1-3; D is possibly TRBD1 (6 bases). The CDR3 loop spans 15 amino acids. V lost 2 bases and J 4 bases, leaving 12 bases between the germline ends. Germline V gene sequence: CDR1 MGHRA, CDR2 YSYEKL. The CDR3 sequence is CASSQPGGAGNTIYF. Written as DNA, the CDR3 is TGCGCCAGCAGCCAACCTGGGGGCGCCGGAAACACCATATATTTT.

The V and J genes are TRBV19 and TRBJ2-1, with 9 bases matching TRBD2. V trimming: 5 bases; J trimming: 7 bases; junction bases outside the gene matches: 15. This CDR3 has 17 residues. Per germline, CDR1 LNHDA and CDR2 SQIVND (reference sequence). The DNA of the CDR3 is TGTGCCAGTAGTCCACAACTCCGCGGGGGGGTTTGGAATGAGCAGTTCTTC. It translates to CASSPQLRGGVWNEQFF.

This clone was counted a single time. The chain links TRBV5-1 to TRBJ2-2, with D possibly TRBD2 on 6 matching bases. V shed 3 bases and J shed 0 bases, with 9 bases lying between them. The V gene's germline CDR1 is SGHRS and CDR2 YFSETQ. This CDR3 is 15 amino acids long. CDR3 in DNA: TGCGCCAGCAGCTCAGGACTATCGAACACCGGGGAGCTGTTTTTT. Its translation is CASSSGLSNTGELFF.